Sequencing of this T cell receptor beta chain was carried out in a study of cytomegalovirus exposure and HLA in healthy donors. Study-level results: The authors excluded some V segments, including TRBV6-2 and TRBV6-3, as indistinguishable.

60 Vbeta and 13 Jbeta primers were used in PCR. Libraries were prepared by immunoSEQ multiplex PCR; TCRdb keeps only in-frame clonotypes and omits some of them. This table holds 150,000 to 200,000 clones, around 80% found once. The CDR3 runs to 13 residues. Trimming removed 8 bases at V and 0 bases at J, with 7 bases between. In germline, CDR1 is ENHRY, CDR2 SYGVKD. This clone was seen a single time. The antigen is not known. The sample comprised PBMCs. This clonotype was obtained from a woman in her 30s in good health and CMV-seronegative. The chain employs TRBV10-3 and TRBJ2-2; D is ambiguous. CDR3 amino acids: CAILDANTGELFF. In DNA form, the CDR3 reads TGTGCCATCTTAGATGCGAACACCGGGGAGCTGTTTTTT.